This paragraph covers one T cell receptor beta chain sequence. Its antigen has not been determined. Base qualities are not recorded, but no much larger clone differs from it by a single base. The data were obtained in a study of blood T cell repertoires in COVID-19 (dated by TCRdb to 2020 to 2021). For the study in its entirety: Samples covering the acute and convalescent phases of COVID-19 were provided by collaborators in the United States, Italy and Spain. The prospective study material was composed of cDNA or gDNA derived from T cells, B-cell-depleted T cells, or PBMCs. Deeply sampled blood TCRbeta repertoires from subjects exposed to, actively infected with, or recovered from COVID-19 were included in the dataset. The repertoires were made available in a free public database intended to serve as a resource for research on the immune response to SARS-CoV-2. Samples came from the ongoing ImmuneRACE study (first 160 participants) plus 1,254 subjects from 6 global collaborators. A de-identified subject ID, COVID-19 status, age in years and sex were almost always included in the sample metadata. Where available, HLA class I and class II types were taken from metadata supplied by the sample provider and were not determined by assay-based typing.

Collaborating institutions collected whole blood in K2EDTA tubes following their own protocols. Collaborator samples were shipped for TCRbeta analysis as frozen whole blood, isolated PBMCs, or DNA extracted from either sample type. The paper as a whole reports these results and caveats: Clinical and demographic metadata were provided uncurated, with the amount varying by source and participant.

The immunoSEQ Assay, a bias-controlled multiplex PCR, was used to amplify TCRbeta CDR3 regions from genomic DNA. Processing in the source paper ran as follows. Within the assay, amplification of reference gene primers was used to estimate how many nucleated cells each sample contained. To quantify the absolute abundance of each unique TCRbeta CDR3 rearrangement, sequence reads were collapsed and filtered. Productive Simpson clonality was computed per sample as the square root of Simpson's diversity index over productive rearrangements. Held by TCRdb, this immuneACCESS table contains in-frame sequences only and omits some clones. Under half of the omission traces to an unresolved V gene where checked; the cause of the rest is unknown. That table furnishes V, J and clone size, whereas the DNA furnished D and trimming. Recorded for this sample are under 45,000 clones; more than 75% of them occurred a single time. The top ten clones comprise 25% to 35% of the sample.

V ends up 6 bases short and J 4 bases short, with an unmatched junction base count of 5. The CDR3 has 14 amino acids, counting the end cysteine and phenylalanine. The DNA shown is the 42-base CDR3, in frame from base 1. The germline V gene specifies WSHSY as CDR1 and SAAADI as CDR2. Recombination connected TRBV10-2 to TRBJ2-7, with TRBD2 matching 11 junction bases. The sample taken for sequencing was peripheral blood. This sequence originates from a man older than 75 with acute or convalescent COVID-19. For the CDR3, the sequence is CASSLAGGGYEQYF. In nucleotide form, the sequence is TGCGCCAGCAGCCTAGCGGGAGGTGGGTACGAGCAGTACTTC.